The 17 T cell receptor beta chains below come from one sample, sequenced in a study of technical replicates of blood from a few donors (dated by TCRdb to about 2017). Receptor libraries were prepared by the immunoSEQ multiplex PCR assay. TCRdb took over this immuneACCESS table, retaining in-frame rearrangements with V and J assigned. Such tables are incomplete; in checked studies, under half of the missing clones stem from an unresolved V gene, and the remainder is unexplained. The sample profile shows around 80,000 clones; around 90% of them were found once. Approximately 0.39% of the sample belongs to the ten largest clones. The specimen sequenced was T cells isolated from PBMCs. These receptors originate from a human donor in good health.

This clone appeared once. The rearrangement joins TRBV19 to TRBJ2-7, with 8 nucleotides matching TRBD1. V was clipped by 4 bases and J by 2 bases; unmatched bases: 10. This CDR3 contains 16 residues. Germline CDR1 reads LNHDA; CDR2 reads SQIVND (reference sequence). The CDR3 coding sequence is TGTGCCAGTAGTACCCGACAGGGGTCGTTCCCCTACGAGCAGTACTTC. It specifies CASSTRQGSFPYEQYF.

This chain uses TRBV6-1 with TRBJ1-1; perhaps TRBD1 as D (5 bases). V lost 6 bases and J 1 base, leaving 9 bases between the germline ends. Germline CDR1 and CDR2: MNHNS and SASEGT. This CDR3 is built from 13 residues. DNA for the CDR3: TGTGCCAGCAGGGGCGGGGGGAACACTGAAGCTTTCTTT. This gives the protein CASRGGGNTEAFF.

The chain carries TRBV6-6 and TRBJ1-5, with D hard to call. Trimming removed 6 bases from V and 3 bases from J, with 15 bases in between. Per the germline V gene, CDR1 is MNHNY and CDR2 is SVGAGI (reference sequence). CDR3 size: 15 residues. The CDR3 region is CASRVGLHSNQPQHF. CDR3 nucleotide sequence: TGTGCCAGCAGGGTAGGACTGCACTCCAATCAGCCCCAGCATTTT.

The chain links TRBV25-1 to TRBJ1-2, with 9 bases aligning to TRBD1. V gave up 5 bases and J gave up 7 bases; unmatched junction bases: 2. Germline CDR1 is MGHDK and CDR2 is SYGVNS. The CDR3 has 12 residues. As DNA, the CDR3 is TGTGCCAGCAGTACAGGGGGCTCTGGCTACACCTTC. This codes for CASSTGGSGYTF.

The rearrangement joins TRBV7-2 to TRBJ2-5, with D possibly being TRBD1 (6 bases). There are 14 residues in the CDR3. In germline, CDR1 is SGHTA, CDR2 FQGNSA. V lost 5 bases and J 5 bases, leaving 15 bases between the germline ends. CDR3 residues: CASSAAGTRETQYF. In DNA, the CDR3 is TGTGCCAGCAGCGCAGCCGGGACAAGGGAGACCCAGTACTTC. Filled out from reference TRBV7-2 and TRBJ2-5, the complete variable domain reads GAGVSQSPSNKVTEKGKDVELRCDPISGHTALYWYRQSLGQGLEFLIYFQGNSAPDKSGLPSDRFSAERTGGSVSTLTIQRTQQEDSAVYLCASSAAGTRETQYFGPGTRLLVL.

This chain joins TRBV11-2 and TRBJ1-2; the D is unclear. Trimming cost V 6 bases and J 0 bases, with 8 bases left between them. This CDR3 is built from 13 residues. Germline CDR1 is SGHAT and CDR2 is FQNNGV. The CDR3: CASSPTANYGYTF. The CDR3 DNA sequence: TGTGCCAGCAGTCCTACAGCTAACTATGGCTACACCTTC.

The chain joins TRBV5-4 to TRBJ2-7; TRBD1 matches 7 bases. The CDR3 length is 14 residues. Germline V gives CDR1 SGHNT, CDR2 YYREEE (reference sequence). The V and J ends lost 0 bases and 5 bases, in that order; junction bases with no gene match: 5. The CDR3 spells CASSLGQGINEQYF. The CDR3 DNA is TGTGCCAGCAGCTTGGGACAGGGCATCAACGAGCAGTACTTC.

The V call is TRBV19, the J call TRBJ2-1; D may be TRBD2 (5 bases). The CDR3 runs 12 residues. From germline, CDR1 is LNHDA and CDR2 SQIVND (reference sequence). Trimming cost V 2 bases and J 10 bases, with 9 bases left between them. CDR3 nucleotide sequence: TGTGCCAGTAGTATACGAGAGCGGGAGCAGTTCTTC. It specifies CASSIREREQFF.

This chain joins TRBV5-4 and TRBJ1-1; possible D gene TRBD1, 6 bases. The V gene lost 6 bases and the J gene lost 4 bases, with 13 bases spanning the gap. CDR3 length: 13 residues. The germline CDR1 and CDR2 sequences are SGHNT and YYREEE (reference sequence). CDR3: CASNQGSSTEAFF. The CDR3 nucleotides read TGTGCCAGCAACCAGGGGTCAAGCACTGAAGCTTTCTTT.

This clone was recorded once. V usage is TRBV5-6 and J usage is TRBJ2-5; 7 bases agree with TRBD1. V was clipped by 5 bases and J by 7 bases; unmatched bases: 11. The CDR3 is 14 amino acids. CDR1 is SGHDT and CDR2 is YYEEEE in the germline V gene. The DNA of the CDR3 is TGTGCCAGCAGATACGGGACAGTTTTGGGGACCCAGTACTTC. Protein sequence: CASRYGTVLGTQYF. Complete variable domain (other parts from reference TRBV5-6 and TRBJ2-5): DAGVTQSPTHLIKTRGQQVTLRCSPKSGHDTVSWYQQALGQGPQFIFQYYEEEERQRGNFPDRFSGHQFPNYSSELNVNALLLGDSALYLCASRYGTVLGTQYFGPGTRLLVL.

This clone was seen only once. This chain links TRBV7-9 with TRBJ2-7; the match to TRBD2 covers 7 bases. This CDR3 has 15 residues. V trimming: 1 base; J trimming: 2 bases; junction bases outside the gene matches: 5. Germline V gives CDR1 SEHNR, CDR2 FQNEAQ (reference sequence). The CDR3 DNA follows: TGTGCCAGCAGCTTAGGGCTAGCGGAGGCCTACGAGCAGTACTTC. Translation: CASSLGLAEAYEQYF.

This clone was detected once. This chain joins TRBV27 and TRBJ1-2; D remains unclear. Between the trimmed V and J ends, which lost 2 bases and 4 bases, there was a span of 11 bases. This CDR3 has 14 residues. The germline CDR1 and CDR2 sequences are MNHEY and SMNVEV (reference sequence). Here the CDR3 DNA reads TGTGCCAGCAGTTTAGGCGGGCTGAGCTATGGCTACACCTTC. This gives the protein CASSLGGLSYGYTF.

J is TRBJ2-1 and V is TRBV2; maybe TRBD1 (6 bases). The CDR3 is 14 residues long. The germline CDR1 and CDR2 sequences are SNHLY and FYNNEI. Trimming left V 9 bases short and J 9 bases short, with 21 bases between. The CDR3 coding sequence is TGTGCCAGATACAGGGAAGAGGGAGTGGGTGAGCAGTTCTTC. This encodes CARYREEGVGEQFF.

The genes are TRBV5-1 and TRBJ2-5; TRBD1 agrees at 8 bases. The CDR3 contains 15 residues. The V gene end was trimmed by 0 bases and the J gene end by 0 bases; junction bases not matched to a gene: 1. Germline V gene sequence: CDR1 SGHRS, CDR2 YFSETQ. The CDR3 region is CASSLGTGYQETQYF. CDR3 in DNA: TGCGCCAGCAGCTTGGGGACAGGGTACCAAGAGACCCAGTACTTC.

This chain uses TRBV19 with TRBJ2-1; maybe TRBD1 (6 bases). V was pared by 6 bases and J by 5 bases, with 11 bases between. Per the germline V gene, CDR1 is LNHDA and CDR2 is SQIVND (reference sequence). There are 13 residues in the CDR3. The CDR3: CASSVQGDNEQFF. Written as DNA, the CDR3 is TGTGCCAGTAGCGTACAGGGAGACAATGAGCAGTTCTTC.

V is TRBV29-1 and J is TRBJ1-1; perhaps TRBD1 as D (6 bases). The CDR3 sequence is 13 residues long. The germline gives CDR1 SQVTM, CDR2 ANQGSEA. With 3 bases removed from V and 3 bases from J, the gap between germline ends came to 11 bases. The CDR3: CSVDTGRDTEAFF. DNA for the CDR3: TGCAGCGTTGATACAGGGAGGGACACTGAAGCTTTCTTT.

The rearrangement uses TRBV6-1 and TRBJ2-5, with D possibly TRBD2 on 6 matching bases. Germline CDR1 is MNHNS and CDR2 is SASEGT. With 8 bases removed from V and 5 bases from J, the gap between germline ends came to 18 bases. This CDR3 has 14 residues. The CDR3 spells CASLRNGGAETQYF. Here the CDR3 DNA reads TGTGCCAGCCTTCGAAACGGCGGGGCGGAGACCCAGTACTTC.